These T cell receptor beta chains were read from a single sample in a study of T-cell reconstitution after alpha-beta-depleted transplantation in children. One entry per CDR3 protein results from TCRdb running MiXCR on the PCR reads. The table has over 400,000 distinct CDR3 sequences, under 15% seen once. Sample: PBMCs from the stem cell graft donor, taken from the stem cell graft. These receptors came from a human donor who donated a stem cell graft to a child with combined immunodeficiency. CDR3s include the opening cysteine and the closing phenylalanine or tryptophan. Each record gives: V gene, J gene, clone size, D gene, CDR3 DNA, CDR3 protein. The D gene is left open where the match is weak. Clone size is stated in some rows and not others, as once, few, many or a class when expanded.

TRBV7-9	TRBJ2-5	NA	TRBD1	TGTGCCAGCAGCCCCGACAGGGGGATAGAGACCCAGTACTTC	CASSPDRGIETQYF
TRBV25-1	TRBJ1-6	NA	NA	TGTGCCAGCAGTGAATCCTTCAATTCACCCCTCCACTTT	CASSESFNSPLHF
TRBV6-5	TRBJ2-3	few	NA	TGTGCCAGCAGTTACAGAGCGGCAGATACGCAGTATTTT	CASSYRAADTQYF
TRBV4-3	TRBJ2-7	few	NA	TGCGCCAGCAGCCAGGCTGGGGACGGGACCTACGAGCAGTACTTC	CASSQAGDGTYEQYF
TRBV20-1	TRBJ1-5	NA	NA	TGCAGTGCTAGACTGGGGAATGGGCAGCCCCAGCATTTT	CSARLGNGQPQHF
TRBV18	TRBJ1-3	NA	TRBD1	TGTGCCAGCTCACCAATACAGGGGGCGTCTGGAAACACCATATATTTT	CASSPIQGASGNTIYF
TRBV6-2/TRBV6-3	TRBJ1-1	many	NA	TGTGCCAGCAGTGCCCGACACGTCGGGATGAACACTGAAGCTTTCTTT	CASSARHVGMNTEAFF
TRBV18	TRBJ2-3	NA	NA	TGTGCCAGCTCACCAGGGCGGGATACGCAGTATTTT	CASSPGRDTQYF
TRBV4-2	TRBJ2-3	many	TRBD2	TGTGCCAGCAGCCAAGAAGCGGGGAGGACTAGCGGGGGGCCGGATACGCAGTATTTT	CASSQEAGRTSGGPDTQYF
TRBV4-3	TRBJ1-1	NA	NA	TGCGCCAGCAGCCACCCGACCTCGGGGAACACTGAAGCTTTCTTT	CASSHPTSGNTEAFF
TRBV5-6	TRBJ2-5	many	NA	TGTGCCAGCAGCTGGCTTGGGGTGGGCGAGACCCAGTACTTC	CASSWLGVGETQYF
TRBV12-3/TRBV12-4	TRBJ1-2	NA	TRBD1	TGTGCCAGCAGTTCTCCCTCGACAGGGACGCTACGCTATGGCTACACCTTC	CASSSPSTGTLRYGYTF
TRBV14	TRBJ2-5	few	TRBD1	TGTGCCAGCAGCCGTCACAGGGGTGAGGAGACCCAGTACTTC	CASSRHRGEETQYF
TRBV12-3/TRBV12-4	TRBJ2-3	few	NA	TGTGCCAGCAGCCCTGCGAGGGCGGATACGCAGTATTTT	CASSPARADTQYF
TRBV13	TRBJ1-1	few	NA	TGTGCCAGCAGCTTAGGCTGGGGGACTGAAGCTTTCTTT	CASSLGWGTEAFF
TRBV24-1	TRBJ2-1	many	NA	TGTGCCACCAGTGCGGAAGGGCTCCATGAGCAGTTCTTC	CATSAEGLHEQFF
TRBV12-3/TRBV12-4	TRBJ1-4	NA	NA	TGTGCCAGCAGAGGCCAGGGGAGCGAAAAACTGTTTTTT	CASRGQGSEKLFF
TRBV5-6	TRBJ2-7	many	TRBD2	TGTGCCAGCAGCCTCAGCTTAGCGGGAGTGTCTTCCGAGCAGTACTTC	CASSLSLAGVSSEQYF
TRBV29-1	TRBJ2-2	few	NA	TGCAGCGTTTTGGGTATCGACACCGGGGAGCTGTTTTTT	CSVLGIDTGELFF
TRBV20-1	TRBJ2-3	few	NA	TGCAGTGCTCGCTCCGCTAGCACAGATACGCAGTATTTT	CSARSASTDTQYF
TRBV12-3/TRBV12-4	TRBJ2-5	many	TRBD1	TGTGCCAGCAGCTCGGACAGGGGGGAGACCCAGTACTTC	CASSSDRGETQYF
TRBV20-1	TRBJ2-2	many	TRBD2	TGCAGTGCTAGACTGACTAGCGGGGATTTGAACACCGGGGAGCTGTTTTTT	CSARLTSGDLNTGELFF
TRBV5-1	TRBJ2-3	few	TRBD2	TGCGCCAGCAGCCCTAGCGGGATGAGCACAGATACGCAGTATTTT	CASSPSGMSTDTQYF
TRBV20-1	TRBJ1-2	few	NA	TGCAGTGCTGACGGACGGGGCTATGGCTACACCTTC	CSADGRGYGYTF
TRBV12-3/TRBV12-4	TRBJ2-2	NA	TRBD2	TGTGCCAGTAGGGTTTCCGGGACTAACGGGGAGCTGTTTTTT	CASRVSGTNGELFF
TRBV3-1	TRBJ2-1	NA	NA	TGTGCCAGCAGCCAAGTAAAGCAGGGTTTCTACAATGAGCAGTTCTTC	CASSQVKQGFYNEQFF
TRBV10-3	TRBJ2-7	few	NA	TGTGCCATCAGTGATCAAAGGTACGAGCAGTACTTC	CAISDQRYEQYF
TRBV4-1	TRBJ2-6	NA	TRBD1	TGCGCCAGCAGCCAAGACCCTGACTCGGGACAGGGGGCATCGGGGGCCAACGTCCTGACTTTC	CASSQDPDSGQGASGANVLTF
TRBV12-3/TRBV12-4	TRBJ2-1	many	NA	TGTGCCAGCAGTTTATCCGGGGGCAAGGGTGTAGTTGGCAATGAGCAGTTCTTC	CASSLSGGKGVVGNEQFF
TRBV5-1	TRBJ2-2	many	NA	TGCGCCAGCAGCTTCGAGTCGAACACCGGGGAGCTGTTTTTT	CASSFESNTGELFF
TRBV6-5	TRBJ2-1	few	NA	TGTGCCAGCAGCCCCCATTACAATGAGCAGTTCTTC	CASSPHYNEQFF
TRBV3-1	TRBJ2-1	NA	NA	TGTGCCAGCAGCCAAGAACAGCCAGGCCCGTCCCGGAGGATCCACAATGAGCAGTTCTTC	CASSQEQPGPSRRIHNEQFF